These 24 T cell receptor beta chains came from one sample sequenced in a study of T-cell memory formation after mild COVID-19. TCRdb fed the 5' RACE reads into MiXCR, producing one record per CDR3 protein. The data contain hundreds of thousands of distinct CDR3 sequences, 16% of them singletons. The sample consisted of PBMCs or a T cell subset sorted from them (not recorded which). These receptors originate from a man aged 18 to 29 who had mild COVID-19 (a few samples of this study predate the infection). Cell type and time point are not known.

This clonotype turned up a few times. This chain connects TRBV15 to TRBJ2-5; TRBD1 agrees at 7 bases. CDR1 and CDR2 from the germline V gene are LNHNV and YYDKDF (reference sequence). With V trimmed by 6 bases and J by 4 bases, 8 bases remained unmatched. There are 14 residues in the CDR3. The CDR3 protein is CATRSRTGVETQYF. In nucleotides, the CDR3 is TGTGCCACCAGGAGTAGGACAGGCGTAGAGACCCAGTACTTC.

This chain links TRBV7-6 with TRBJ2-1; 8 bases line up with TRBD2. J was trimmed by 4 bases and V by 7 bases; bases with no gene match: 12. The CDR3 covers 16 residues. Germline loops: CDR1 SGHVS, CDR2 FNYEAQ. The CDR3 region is CASTPPGTRGYNEQFF. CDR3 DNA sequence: TGTGCCAGCACTCCCCCGGGGACTAGAGGGTACAATGAGCAGTTCTTC.

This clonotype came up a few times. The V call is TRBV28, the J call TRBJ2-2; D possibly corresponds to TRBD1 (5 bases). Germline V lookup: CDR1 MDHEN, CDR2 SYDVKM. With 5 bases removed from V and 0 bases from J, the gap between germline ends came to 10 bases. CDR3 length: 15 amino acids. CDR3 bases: TGTGCCAGCAGTCTAGGACAAGCGAACACCGGGGAGCTGTTTTTT. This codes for CASSLGQANTGELFF. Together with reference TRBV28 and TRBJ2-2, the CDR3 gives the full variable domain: DVKVTQSSRYLVKRTGEKVFLECVQDMDHENMFWYRQDPGLGLRLIYFSYDVKMKEKGDIPEGYSVSREKKERFSLILESASTNQTSMYLCASSLGQANTGELFFGEGSRLTVL.

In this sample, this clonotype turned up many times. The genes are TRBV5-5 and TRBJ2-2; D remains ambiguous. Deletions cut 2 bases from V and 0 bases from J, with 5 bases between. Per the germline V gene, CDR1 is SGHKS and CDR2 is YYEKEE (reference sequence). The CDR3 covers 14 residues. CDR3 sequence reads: CASSFSSNTGELFF. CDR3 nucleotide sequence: TGTGCCAGCAGCTTTTCGTCGAACACCGGGGAGCTGTTTTTT.

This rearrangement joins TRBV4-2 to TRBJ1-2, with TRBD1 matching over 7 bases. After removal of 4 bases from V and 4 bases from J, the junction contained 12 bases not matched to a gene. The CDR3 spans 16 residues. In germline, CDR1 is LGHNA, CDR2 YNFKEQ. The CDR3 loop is CASSLEPGTVSYGYTF. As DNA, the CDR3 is TGTGCCAGCAGCCTCGAACCCGGGACAGTGTCCTATGGCTACACCTTC.

Written as DNA, the CDR3 is TGTGCCAGCAGCTTAGCTAACTCTTGGGAGCAGTACTTC. Its protein is CASSLANSWEQYF. The rearrangement links TRBV7-2 to TRBJ2-7; no clear D gene. The length of the CDR3 is 13 residues. CDR1 and CDR2 from the germline V gene are SGHTA and FQGNSA. Trimming removed 0 bases from V and 7 bases from J, with 10 bases in between. The whole variable domain, remainder taken from reference TRBV7-2 and TRBJ2-7, is GAGVSQSPSNKVTEKGKDVELRCDPISGHTALYWYRQSLGQGLEFLIYFQGNSAPDKSGLPSDRFSAERTGGSVSTLTIQRTQQEDSAVYLCASSLANSWEQYFGPGTRLTVT.

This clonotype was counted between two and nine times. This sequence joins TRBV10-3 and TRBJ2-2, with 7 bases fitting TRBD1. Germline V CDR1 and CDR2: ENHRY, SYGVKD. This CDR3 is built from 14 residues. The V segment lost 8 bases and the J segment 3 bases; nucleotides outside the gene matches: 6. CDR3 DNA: TGTGCCATCTCCGACAGGGCGGACACCGGGGAGCTGTTTTTT. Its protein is CAISDRADTGELFF.

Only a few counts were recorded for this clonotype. DNA for the CDR3: TGCAGTGCTACCAGAGGTTCCTACAATGAGCAGTTCTTC. Translating gives CSATRGSYNEQFF. The genes are TRBV20-1 and TRBJ2-1, with unresolved D. In germline, CDR1 is DFQATT, CDR2 SNEGSKA (reference sequence). CDR3 length: 13 amino acids. V was shortened by 4 bases and J by 1 base, with 8 bases between the two germline ends.

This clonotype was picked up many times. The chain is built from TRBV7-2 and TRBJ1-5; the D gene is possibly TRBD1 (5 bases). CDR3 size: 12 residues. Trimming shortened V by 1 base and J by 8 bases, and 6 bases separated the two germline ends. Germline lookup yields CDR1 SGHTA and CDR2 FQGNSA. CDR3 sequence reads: CASSLGGKPQHF. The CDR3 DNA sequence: TGTGCCAGCAGCTTAGGGGGGAAGCCCCAGCATTTT.

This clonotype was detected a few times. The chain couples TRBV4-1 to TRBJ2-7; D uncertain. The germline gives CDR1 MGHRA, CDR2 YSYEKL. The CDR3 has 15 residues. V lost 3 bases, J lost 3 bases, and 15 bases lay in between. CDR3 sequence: CASSQFPSHDYEQYF. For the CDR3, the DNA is TGCGCCAGCAGCCAGTTCCCGAGCCACGACTACGAGCAGTACTTC.

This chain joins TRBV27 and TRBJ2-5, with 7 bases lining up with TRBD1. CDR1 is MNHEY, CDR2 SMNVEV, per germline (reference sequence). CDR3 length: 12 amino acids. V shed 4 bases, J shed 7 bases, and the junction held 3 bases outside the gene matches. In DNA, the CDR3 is TGTGCCAGCAGTTCCGACAGGGCGACCCAGTACTTC. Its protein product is CASSSDRATQYF.

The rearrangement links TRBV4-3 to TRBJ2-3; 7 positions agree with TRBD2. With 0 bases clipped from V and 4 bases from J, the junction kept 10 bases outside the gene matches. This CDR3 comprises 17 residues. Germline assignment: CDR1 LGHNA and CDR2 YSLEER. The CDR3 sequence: CASSQEALAAGADTQYF. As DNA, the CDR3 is TGCGCCAGCAGCCAAGAAGCTCTAGCGGCGGGGGCAGATACGCAGTATTTT.

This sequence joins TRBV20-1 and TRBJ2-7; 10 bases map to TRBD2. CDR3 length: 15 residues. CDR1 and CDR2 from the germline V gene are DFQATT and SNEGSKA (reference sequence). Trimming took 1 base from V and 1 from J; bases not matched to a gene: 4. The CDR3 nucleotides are TGCAGTGCTAGAGGGGGACTAGCGAAATCCTACGAGCAGTACTTC. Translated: CSARGGLAKSYEQYF.

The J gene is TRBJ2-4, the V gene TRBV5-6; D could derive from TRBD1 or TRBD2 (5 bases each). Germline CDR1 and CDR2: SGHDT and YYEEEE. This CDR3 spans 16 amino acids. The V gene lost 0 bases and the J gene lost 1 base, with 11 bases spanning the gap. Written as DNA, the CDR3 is TGTGCCAGCAGCTTGGCTCTCTGGGGGGCCAAAAACATTCAGTACTTC. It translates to CASSLALWGAKNIQYF.

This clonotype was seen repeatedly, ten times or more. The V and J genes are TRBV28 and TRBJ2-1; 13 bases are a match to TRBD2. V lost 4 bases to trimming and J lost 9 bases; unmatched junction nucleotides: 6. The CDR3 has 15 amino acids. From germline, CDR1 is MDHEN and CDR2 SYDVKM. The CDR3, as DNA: TGTGCCAGCAGTTCACTAGCGGGGGGGCTGGGTGAGCAGTTCTTC. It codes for CASSSLAGGLGEQFF.

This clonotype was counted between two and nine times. This CDR3 reads CASSLRQGYQETQYF. The CDR3 coding sequence is TGCGCCAGCAGCTTAAGACAGGGGTACCAAGAGACCCAGTACTTC. The chain couples TRBV5-1 to TRBJ2-5; 8 bases line up with TRBD1. The CDR3 loop spans 15 amino acids. Germline loops: CDR1 SGHRS, CDR2 YFSETQ. J lost 0 bases, V lost 2 bases, and 3 bases had no gene match.

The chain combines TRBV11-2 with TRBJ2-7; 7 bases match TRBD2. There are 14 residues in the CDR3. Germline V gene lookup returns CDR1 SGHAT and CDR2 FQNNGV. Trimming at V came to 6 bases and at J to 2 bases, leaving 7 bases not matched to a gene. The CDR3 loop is CASSSGLGPYEQYV. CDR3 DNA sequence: TGTGCCAGCAGTTCCGGACTAGGCCCCTACGAGCAGTACGTC.

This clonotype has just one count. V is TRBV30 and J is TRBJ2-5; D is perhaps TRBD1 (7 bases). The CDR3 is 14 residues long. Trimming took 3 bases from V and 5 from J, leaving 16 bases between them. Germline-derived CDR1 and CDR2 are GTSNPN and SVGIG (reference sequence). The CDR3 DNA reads TGTGCCTGGAGCGGTGGAGGGGGCGGGGAGACCCAGTACTTC. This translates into CAWSGGGGGETQYF.

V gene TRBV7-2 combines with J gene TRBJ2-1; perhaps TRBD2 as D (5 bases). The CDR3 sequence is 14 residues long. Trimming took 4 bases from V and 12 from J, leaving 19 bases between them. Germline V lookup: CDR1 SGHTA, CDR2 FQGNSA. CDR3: CASSWTYRQGSQFF. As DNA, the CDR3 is TGTGCCAGCAGCTGGACTTACAGACAAGGGTCGCAGTTCTTC.

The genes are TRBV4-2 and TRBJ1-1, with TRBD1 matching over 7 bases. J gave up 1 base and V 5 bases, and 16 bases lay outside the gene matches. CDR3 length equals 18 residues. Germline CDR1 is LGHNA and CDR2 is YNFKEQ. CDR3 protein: CASSIVSGTEVRNTEAFF. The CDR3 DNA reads TGTGCCAGCAGCATCGTCTCCGGGACAGAGGTAAGGAACACTGAAGCTTTCTTT.

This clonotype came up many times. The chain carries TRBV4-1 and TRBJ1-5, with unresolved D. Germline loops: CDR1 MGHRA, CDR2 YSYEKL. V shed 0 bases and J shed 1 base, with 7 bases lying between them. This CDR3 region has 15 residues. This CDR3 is CASSQDMGSNQPQHF. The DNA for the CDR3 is TGCGCCAGCAGCCAAGATATGGGGAGCAATCAGCCCCAGCATTTT.

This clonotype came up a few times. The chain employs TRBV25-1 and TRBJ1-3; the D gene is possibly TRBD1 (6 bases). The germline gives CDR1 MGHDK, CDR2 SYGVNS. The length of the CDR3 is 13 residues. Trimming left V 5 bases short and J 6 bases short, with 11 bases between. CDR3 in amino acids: CASSMVGANTIYF. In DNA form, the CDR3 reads TGTGCCAGCAGTATGGTGGGGGCAAACACCATATATTTT.

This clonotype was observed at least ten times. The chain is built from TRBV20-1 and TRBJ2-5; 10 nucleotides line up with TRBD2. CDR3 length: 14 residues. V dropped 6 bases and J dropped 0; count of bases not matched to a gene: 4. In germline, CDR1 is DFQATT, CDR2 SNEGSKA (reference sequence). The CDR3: CSATGLADQETQYF. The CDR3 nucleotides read TGCAGTGCAACAGGACTAGCGGACCAAGAGACCCAGTACTTC.

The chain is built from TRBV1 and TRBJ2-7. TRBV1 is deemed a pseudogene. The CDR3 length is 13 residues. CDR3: CTSSQPMSYEQYF. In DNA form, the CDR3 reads TGCACCAGCAGCCAACCTATGTCCTACGAGCAGTACTTC.